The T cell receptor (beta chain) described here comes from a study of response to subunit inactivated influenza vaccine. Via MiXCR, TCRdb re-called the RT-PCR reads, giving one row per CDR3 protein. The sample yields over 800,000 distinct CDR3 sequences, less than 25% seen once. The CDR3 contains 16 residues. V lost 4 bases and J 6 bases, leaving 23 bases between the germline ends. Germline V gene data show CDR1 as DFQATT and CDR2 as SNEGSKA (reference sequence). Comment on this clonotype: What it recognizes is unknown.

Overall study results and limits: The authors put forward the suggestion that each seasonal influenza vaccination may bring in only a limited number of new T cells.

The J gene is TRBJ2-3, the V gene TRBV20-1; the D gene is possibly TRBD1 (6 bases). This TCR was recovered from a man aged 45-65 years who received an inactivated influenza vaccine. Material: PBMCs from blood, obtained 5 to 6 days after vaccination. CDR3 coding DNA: TGCAGTGCTACCACGCTCGGAGGCAGGGGCTTGGATACGCAGTATTTT. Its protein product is CSATTLGGRGLDTQYF.